Listed here are 20 T cell receptor beta chains from one sample, sequenced in a study of blood T cells in healthy people across ages. Primers used in a second PCR of roughly 7 to 12 cycles were a sample-barcoded 5' primer and a J-beta primer mix. TCRdb recomputed calls from the 5' RACE reads with MiXCR, one row per CDR3 protein. The sample holds roughly 860,000 distinct CDR3 sequences; approximately 67% are singletons and the top ten take 25% to 30%. What was sequenced was blood. These receptors were taken from a man aged 25 to 45 in good health.

This clonotype was seen only once. The chain combines TRBV28 with TRBJ2-4, with 8 bases matching TRBD2. CDR1 is MDHEN, CDR2 SYDVKM, per germline. V lost 5 bases, J lost 11 bases, and 5 bases stayed unmatched. This CDR3 is built from 12 residues. The DNA for the CDR3 is TGTGCCAGCAGTGGACCAGCGGGGGTTCAGTACTTC. This sequence encodes CASSGPAGVQYF.

Note on this clonotype: A much more abundant neighbour one base away suggests this may be a read error. J is TRBJ2-6 and V is TRBV15; D is ambiguous. Trimming took off 0 bases at V and 0 bases at J, with 6 bases between the two ends. The CDR3 spans 16 residues. Per germline, CDR1 LNHNV and CDR2 YYDKDF (reference sequence). The CDR3 region has the DNA TGTGCCACCAGCAGAGATCGGGTCTCTGGGGCCAACGTCCTGACTTTC. Its translation is CATSRDRVSGANVLTF. Filled out from reference TRBV15 and TRBJ2-6, the complete variable domain reads DAMVIQNPRYQVTQFGKPVTLSCSQTLNHNVMYWYQQKSSQAPKLLFHYYDKDFNNEADTPDNFQSRRPNTSFCFLDIRSPGLGDTAMYLCATSRDRVSGANVLTFGAGSRLTVL.

The J gene is TRBJ1-2, the V gene TRBV29-1; possibly TRBD1 for D (5 bases). Germline V gives CDR1 SQVTM, CDR2 ANQGSEA. This CDR3 contains 14 residues. The germline V and J ends were trimmed by 1 base and 2 bases, with 11 bases remaining between them. The CDR3 DNA is TGCAGCGTTGAAGCGGGGGGACTCAACTATGGCTACACCTTC. Translating it yields CSVEAGGLNYGYTF. The whole variable domain, remainder taken from reference TRBV29-1 and TRBJ1-2, is SAVISQKPSRDICQRGTSLTIQCQVDSQVTMMFWYRQQPGQSLTLIATANQGSEATYESGFVIDKFPISRPNLTFSTLTVSNMSPEDSSIYLCSVEAGGLNYGYTFGSGTRLTVV.

V gene TRBV7-2 combines with J gene TRBJ1-1; D is unclear. The V gene lost 5 bases and the J gene lost 4 bases, with 14 bases spanning the gap. Germline CDR1 SGHTA, CDR2 FQGNSA. This CDR3 region has 14 residues. This CDR3 is CASSPSLWGTEAFF. The CDR3, as DNA: TGTGCCAGCAGCCCCTCTTTATGGGGCACTGAAGCTTTCTTT.

DNA of the CDR3: TGTGCCAGCAGCCTCCGGGACCAAAATCAGCCCCAGCATTTT. Its protein is CASSLRDQNQPQHF. The chain couples TRBV3-1 to TRBJ1-5, with D perhaps TRBD1 (5 bases). Trimming cost V 4 bases and J 4 bases, with 11 bases left between them. The CDR3 spans 14 residues. The germline V gene encodes CDR1 LGHDT and CDR2 YNNKEL (reference sequence).

This clonotype has just a few counts. V gene TRBV6-2 or TRBV6-3 combines with J gene TRBJ2-7; 9 bases are a match to TRBD1. CDR1 MNHEY and CDR2 SVGEGT come from the germline V gene. This CDR3 region has 14 residues. The junction had 5 bases not matched to a gene; V was cut back by 2 bases and J by 6 bases. CDR3 amino acids: CASSYSDRGTEQYF. DNA for the CDR3: TGTGCCAGCAGTTACAGCGACAGGGGGACCGAGCAGTACTTC.

The V gene is TRBV20-1, the J gene TRBJ1-4; D unclear. Per germline, CDR1 DFQATT and CDR2 SNEGSKA (reference sequence). The germline V and J ends were trimmed by 2 bases and 4 bases, with 8 bases remaining between them. This CDR3 is built from 13 residues. The CDR3 sequence is CSARQANNEKLFF. The CDR3 bases are TGCAGTGCTAGACAGGCCAATAATGAAAAACTGTTTTTT.

This clonotype was counted a single time. The gene calls are TRBV29-1 and TRBJ1-2, with 8 bases fitting TRBD1. CDR1 and CDR2 from the germline V gene are SQVTM and ANQGSEA. This CDR3 region has 10 residues. V was clipped by 8 bases and J by 8 bases; unmatched bases: 4. The DNA for the CDR3 is TGCAGCACCCGACAGGGGGGCTACACCTTC. Residues: CSTRQGGYTF.

The chain employs TRBV7-8 and TRBJ1-1; a possible D gene is TRBD1 (5 bases). The V end lost 4 bases, the J end lost 2 bases, and 14 bases lay between the germline ends. The CDR3 extends over 15 amino acids. Germline CDR1 SGHVS, CDR2 FQNEAQ. CDR3 sequence: CASSWPGIGNTEAFF. The CDR3, as DNA: TGTGCCAGCAGCTGGCCAGGGATTGGCAACACTGAAGCTTTCTTT.

This clonotype was seen more than once but under ten times. The V and J genes are TRBV9 and TRBJ2-1, with 8 nucleotides matching TRBD2. The CDR3 consists of 16 residues. Germline V gene lookup returns CDR1 SGDLS and CDR2 YYNGEE. V gave up 0 bases and J gave up 7 bases; unmatched junction bases: 9. The CDR3 DNA is TGTGCCAGCAGCGTAGGGGTTTCTAGCGGGTATAATGAGCAGTTCTTC. Translated, it gives CASSVGVSSGYNEQFF.

This clonotype has more than one count but fewer than ten. The V and J genes are TRBV5-1 and TRBJ2-5, with TRBD1 matching 9 bases. The germline V gene encodes CDR1 SGHRS and CDR2 YFSETQ. J was trimmed by 5 bases and V by 4 bases; bases with no gene match: 9. This CDR3 is 15 amino acids long. The CDR3 protein is CASSGTGQGHETQYF. CDR3 nucleotides: TGCGCCAGCAGCGGAACGGGACAGGGTCACGAGACCCAGTACTTC. Based on the CDR3 plus reference TRBV5-1 and TRBJ2-5, the full variable domain is KAGVTQTPRYLIKTRGQQVTLSCSPISGHRSVSWYQQTPGQGLQFLFEYFSETQRNKGNFPGRFSGRQFSNSRSEMNVSTLELGDSALYLCASSGTGQGHETQYFGPGTRLLVL.

The CDR3 coding sequence is TGTGCCAGCAGTTACTCGACTACAGGGATCGAGCAGTACTTC. Protein: CASSYSTTGIEQYF. The chain joins TRBV6-2 or TRBV6-3 to TRBJ2-1; D is perhaps TRBD1 (6 bases). The end of the DNA aligns better with TRBJ2-7, so the J call may be wrong. This CDR3 has 14 amino acids. Germline V CDR1 and CDR2: MNHEY, SVGEGT.

In its sample, this clonotype was seen once. V gene TRBV4-2 combines with J gene TRBJ1-5, with D perhaps TRBD1 (6 bases). The CDR3 covers 14 residues. Germline values: CDR1 LGHNA, CDR2 YNFKEQ. Trimming removed 2 bases from V and 5 bases from J, with 10 bases in between. The CDR3 coding sequence is TGTGCCAGCAGCCAAACAGGGTCCGATCAGCCCCAGCATTTT. Encoded protein: CASSQTGSDQPQHF.

The chain links TRBV28 to TRBJ2-7; the D is unclear. Trimming pared 7 bases from V and 2 bases from J, leaving 15 bases between. The CDR3 extends over 14 amino acids. Germline CDR1 MDHEN, CDR2 SYDVKM. The chain's CDR3 is CASNIQTKTYEQYF. Written as DNA, the CDR3 is TGTGCCAGCAACATACAGACAAAGACCTACGAGCAGTACTTC.

The chain uses TRBV10-3 and TRBJ2-2, with TRBD2 identical over 10 bases. The CDR3 is made up of 19 amino acids. In germline, CDR1 is ENHRY, CDR2 SYGVKD. The J segment lost 6 bases and the V segment lost 0 bases, leaving 13 bases of the junction unmatched. This chain's CDR3 is CAISESTGLALRGSGELFF. The CDR3 DNA sequence: TGTGCCATCAGTGAGTCGACGGGACTAGCGCTAAGAGGGTCCGGGGAGCTGTTTTTT.

The chain combines TRBV7-2 with TRBJ2-5, with D possibly matching TRBD1 (6 bases). V lost 2 bases and J lost 5, with 12 bases in between. Germline CDR1 SGHTA, CDR2 FQGNSA. This CDR3 is 14 amino acids long. This CDR3 reads CASSLRGLSETQYF. Written as DNA, the CDR3 is TGTGCCAGCAGCTTAAGGGGGTTGTCGGAGACCCAGTACTTC.

The chain has TRBV6-2 or TRBV6-3 and TRBJ2-7; D uncertain. The CDR3 sequence is 17 residues long. In germline, CDR1 is MNHEY, CDR2 SVGEGT. V was clipped by 0 bases and J by 6 bases, with 21 bases between them. The DNA for the CDR3 is TGTGCCAGCAGTTACTCGAACCCAGGTGACCATATGATCGAGCAGTACTTC. Protein: CASSYSNPGDHMIEQYF.

The rearrangement uses TRBV3-1 and TRBJ2-7; 12 nucleotides line up with TRBD2. The CDR3 has 13 amino acids. Germline CDR1 is LGHDT and CDR2 is YNNKEL (reference sequence). V lost 4 bases, J lost 12 bases, and 7 bases stayed unmatched. CDR3 in DNA: TGTGCCAGCAGCCTGGGGACTAGCGGGCGAAGGTACTTC. It specifies CASSLGTSGRRYF.

This sequence joins TRBV13 and TRBJ1-4; unclear D gene. CDR1 PRHDT and CDR2 FYEKMQ come from the germline V gene (reference sequence). With 5 bases removed from V and 8 bases from J, the gap between germline ends came to 12 bases. The CDR3 totals 13 residues. CDR3 nucleotide sequence: TGTGCCAGCAGCACCGGGAATGGGGAAAAACTGTTTTTT. Its translation is CASSTGNGEKLFF.

The rearrangement uses TRBV7-2 and TRBJ2-3, with 11 bases lining up with TRBD2. V was pared by 6 bases and J by 4 bases, with 6 bases of the junction left unmatched. Germline CDR1 reads SGHTA; CDR2 reads FQGNSA. The CDR3 totals 15 residues. The CDR3 spells CASRAPGLAADTQYF. The CDR3 DNA is TGTGCCAGCAGGGCCCCGGGACTAGCGGCAGATACGCAGTATTTT.